This record looks at one T cell receptor (beta chain) sequence and its context. Its antigen is as yet unknown. An overlapping HIV-1 Gag peptide pool stimulated these cells at about 1 ug/peptide/mL. Memory cells lacking CD40L and CD69 with high CD45RO were sorted. This sample was taken from a study of persistence of HIV-infected CD4 T cells. Across the study: Isolated cells were CMV- and HIV-1 Gag-responding CD4+ T cells. Study-wide results and caveats: Compared with CD3/CD28-stimulated cells, CMV- and Gag-responding cells showed lower TCRbeta richness. Antigen-responding cells were enriched for degenerate expanded CDR3beta sequences.

The germline V gene encodes CDR1 LNHDA and CDR2 SQIVND (reference sequence). The CDR3 runs to 15 residues. Trimming took 10 bases from V and 6 from J, leaving 24 bases between them. This was the immunoSEQ version 4 assay in survey mode. Sequencing used immunoSEQ multiplex PCR; TCRdb keeps in-frame clones, though not all of them. The sample lists about 40,000 clones; 75% to 80% were seen once. The V and J genes are TRBV19 and TRBJ1-2, with D unclear. This clonotype was sampled from an adult man with HIV who was CMV-seropositive. The specimen comprised CD4+ T cells sorted from PBMCs after roughly 18-hour stimulation, sampled from a patient who received antiretroviral therapy. The CDR3: CATGKRQLRDDGYTF. CDR3 nucleotides: TGTGCCACCGGGAAAAGGCAACTAAGAGACGATGGCTACACCTTC.